This T cell receptor (beta chain) originates from a study of cytomegalovirus exposure and HLA in healthy donors. Study context: Earlier results showed 117 million unique TCR beta sequences derived from about 179 million T cells.

This CDR3 is 17 amino acids long. Germline lookup yields CDR1 MGHRA and CDR2 YSYEKL. Trimming took 1 base from V and 2 from J, leaving 12 bases between them. Points on this clone: Its antigen is currently unknown.

Findings and caveats of the study: On later analysis, the bulk of CMV-associated TCR beta chains appeared to be HLA-restricted. TCR beta chain V- and J-gene trimming was linked, in a later analysis, to a missense variant in DCLRE1C. Most TCR sequences showed up rarely, but some public TCRs showed up in many donors.

In the PCR, 60 Vbeta and 13 Jbeta primers were used. Here immunoSEQ multiplex PCR was the method, and the copy in TCRdb shows in-frame clones only, minus some. The table shows fewer than 200,000 clones, with about 80% occurring only once. The clonotype was recovered from a man between 25 and 39 years old in good health and CMV-seronegative. Material for sequencing was PBMCs. The rearrangement uses TRBV4-1 and TRBJ1-6; a possible D gene is TRBD1 (6 bases). The CDR3 here is CASSQVSQGTYNSPLHF. CDR3 in DNA: TGCGCCAGCAGCCAAGTCAGTCAGGGGACCTATAATTCACCCCTCCACTTT.